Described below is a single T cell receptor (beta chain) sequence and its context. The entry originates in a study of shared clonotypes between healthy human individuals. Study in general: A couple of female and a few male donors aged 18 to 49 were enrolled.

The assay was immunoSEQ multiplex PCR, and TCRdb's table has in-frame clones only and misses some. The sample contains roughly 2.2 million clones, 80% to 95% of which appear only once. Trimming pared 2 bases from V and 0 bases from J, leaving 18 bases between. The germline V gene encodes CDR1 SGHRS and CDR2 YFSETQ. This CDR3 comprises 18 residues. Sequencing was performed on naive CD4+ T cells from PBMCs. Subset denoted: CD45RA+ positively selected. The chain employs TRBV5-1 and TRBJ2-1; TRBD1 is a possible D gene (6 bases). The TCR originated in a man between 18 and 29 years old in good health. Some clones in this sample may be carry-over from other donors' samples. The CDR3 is CASSLYMQGPGSYNEQFF. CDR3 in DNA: TGCGCCAGCAGCTTATATATGCAGGGGCCAGGCTCCTACAATGAGCAGTTCTTC.